Listed below are T cell receptor beta chains from one sample, sequenced in a study of cytomegalovirus exposure and HLA in healthy donors. Profiling relied on immunoSEQ multiplex PCR, and the TCRdb table lists in-frame clones only, not all of them. The sample has some 180,000 clones; roughly 74% are singletons. Sequencing was performed on PBMCs. Receptors were obtained from a female donor in good health and CMV-seronegative. Each CDR3 is given with its conserved first and last residue. A D gene is named only where the DNA matches it firmly.

v_gene: TRBV7-2; j_gene: TRBJ2-7; d_gene: TRBD2; CDR3aa: CATQASGVYEQYF
v_gene: TRBV11-2; j_gene: TRBJ1-1; d_gene: NA; CDR3aa: CASSLVSGRVTEAFF
v_gene: TRBV7-9; j_gene: TRBJ2-1; d_gene: NA; CDR3aa: CASSPHPGGARYNEQFF
v_gene: TRBV5-1; j_gene: TRBJ2-3; d_gene: TRBD2; CDR3aa: CASSLTSGGAVDTQYF
v_gene: TRBV7-6; j_gene: TRBJ2-7; d_gene: TRBD2; CDR3aa: CASSVGTSGSYEQYF
v_gene: TRBV5-3; j_gene: TRBJ2-1; d_gene: TRBD2; CDR3aa: CASSTGGVTYNEQFF
v_gene: TRBV27; j_gene: TRBJ2-7; d_gene: TRBD1; CDR3aa: CASSLAGTEAYEQYF
v_gene: TRBV7-6; j_gene: TRBJ2-1; d_gene: TRBD2; CDR3aa: CASSFAGAPEQFF
v_gene: TRBV19; j_gene: TRBJ2-1; d_gene: TRBD2; CDR3aa: CASGLAGAYNEQFF
v_gene: TRBV19; j_gene: TRBJ1-5; d_gene: NA; CDR3aa: CASSIGPAGSNQPQHF
v_gene: TRBV6-1; j_gene: TRBJ1-6; d_gene: TRBD1; CDR3aa: CASSEVRTGGNSPLHF
v_gene: TRBV11-2; j_gene: TRBJ2-7; d_gene: TRBD2; CDR3aa: CASSSTGTSYEQYF
v_gene: TRBV2; j_gene: TRBJ2-7; d_gene: NA; CDR3aa: CASGWSESYEQYF
v_gene: TRBV6-1; j_gene: TRBJ2-3; d_gene: NA; CDR3aa: CASSELPLSDTQYF
v_gene: TRBV11-2; j_gene: TRBJ2-1; d_gene: TRBD2; CDR3aa: CASSLVGGRFYEQFF
v_gene: TRBV6-5; j_gene: TRBJ2-7; d_gene: NA; CDR3aa: CASSGQSRGEQYF
v_gene: TRBV15; j_gene: TRBJ2-3; d_gene: TRBD1; CDR3aa: CATSRGRQGTDTQYF
v_gene: TRBV15; j_gene: TRBJ2-7; d_gene: TRBD1; CDR3aa: CATSLIFGRGRSYEQYF
v_gene: TRBV28; j_gene: TRBJ2-5; d_gene: TRBD2; CDR3aa: CASSLAGEGEETQYF
v_gene: TRBV5-6; j_gene: TRBJ2-1; d_gene: NA; CDR3aa: CASSLWVGASYNEQFF
v_gene: TRBV2; j_gene: TRBJ2-7; d_gene: TRBD1; CDR3aa: CASRYTGGEQYF
v_gene: TRBV5-4; j_gene: TRBJ2-1; d_gene: TRBD2; CDR3aa: CAVAGLADPVSTYNEQFF
v_gene: TRBV7-6; j_gene: TRBJ2-5; d_gene: TRBD1; CDR3aa: CASSPGQGQETQYF
v_gene: TRBV5-1; j_gene: TRBJ1-2; d_gene: TRBD1; CDR3aa: CASSLGGQKWKNYGYTF
v_gene: TRBV28; j_gene: TRBJ2-1; d_gene: NA; CDR3aa: CASRLRDNEQFF
v_gene: TRBV7-9; j_gene: TRBJ2-3; d_gene: TRBD1; CDR3aa: CASSLRQGARDTQYF
v_gene: TRBV5-1; j_gene: TRBJ2-5; d_gene: TRBD2; CDR3aa: CASSGMGASGSPETQYF
v_gene: TRBV1; j_gene: TRBJ1-2; d_gene: NA; CDR3aa: CTSSQEGYRCGSNYGYTF
v_gene: TRBV29-1; j_gene: TRBJ2-3; d_gene: NA; CDR3aa: CSVLKTPTDTQYF
v_gene: TRBV28; j_gene: TRBJ1-1; d_gene: NA; CDR3aa: CASRSQTTTEAFF
v_gene: TRBV7-2; j_gene: TRBJ1-1; d_gene: NA; CDR3aa: CASTNQQGPTEAFF
v_gene: TRBV5-4; j_gene: TRBJ2-5; d_gene: TRBD2; CDR3aa: CASSLGPQGSGGSQETQYF
v_gene: TRBV6-5; j_gene: TRBJ1-2; d_gene: TRBD1; CDR3aa: CASWDREKDGYTF
v_gene: TRBV10-3; j_gene: TRBJ2-1; d_gene: NA; CDR3aa: CAISDSYNEQFF
v_gene: TRBV27; j_gene: TRBJ2-7; d_gene: NA; CDR3aa: CASSLSTTTPTYEQYF
v_gene: TRBV28; j_gene: TRBJ2-1; d_gene: NA; CDR3aa: CASGEVKGDYNEQFF
v_gene: TRBV9; j_gene: TRBJ1-1; d_gene: TRBD1; CDR3aa: CASSVTGAPNTEAFF
v_gene: TRBV2; j_gene: TRBJ1-1; d_gene: NA; CDR3aa: CASGRGGLPSEAFF
v_gene: TRBV2; j_gene: TRBJ1-5; d_gene: NA; CDR3aa: CATGEGRSNQPQHF
v_gene: TRBV25-1; j_gene: TRBJ1-2; d_gene: TRBD1; CDR3aa: CASSEYLQGNYGYTF
v_gene: TRBV4-3; j_gene: TRBJ2-7; d_gene: TRBD2; CDR3aa: CASSLGLAGGEQYF